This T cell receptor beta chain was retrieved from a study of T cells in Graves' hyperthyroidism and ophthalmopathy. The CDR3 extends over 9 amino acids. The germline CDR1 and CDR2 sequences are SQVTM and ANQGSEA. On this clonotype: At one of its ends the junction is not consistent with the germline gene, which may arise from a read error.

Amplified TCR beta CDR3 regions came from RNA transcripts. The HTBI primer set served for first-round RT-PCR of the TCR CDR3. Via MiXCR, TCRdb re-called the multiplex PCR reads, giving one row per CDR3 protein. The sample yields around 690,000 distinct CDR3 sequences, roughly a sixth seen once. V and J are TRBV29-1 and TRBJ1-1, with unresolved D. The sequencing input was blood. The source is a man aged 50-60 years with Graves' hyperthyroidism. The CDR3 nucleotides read TGCAGCGTTAAAGAAAGAGCTTTCTTT. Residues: CSVKERAFF.